The present entry profiles one TCR beta chain with its context. What it recognizes is unknown. Time point noted: newly diagnosed GD, antithyroid drugs for less than 3 months. RNA from PBMCs was the source of the TCR library. In Xi'an, China, an endocrinology department was the source of patients. CDR1 is DFQATT and CDR2 is SNEGSKA in the germline V gene (reference sequence). The CDR3 is made up of 15 amino acids. With 0 bases removed from V and 2 bases from J, the gap between germline ends came to 11 bases. The data were taken from a study of regulatory T cells in long-lasting Graves disease. Notes on the study in general: Fewer public clonotypes were shared by new patients (just under 1,000) than by persistent patients (about 2,800). The analysis examined peripheral blood only and excluded thyroid tissue. Persistent disease showed a preference for TRBV28, TRBJ1-2 and TRBJ2-5.

iRepertoire HTBI primers and Arm-PCR of CDR3 regions built TCR beta libraries. TCRdb called the multiplex PCR reads again in MiXCR, with one record for every CDR3 protein. The table includes a few hundred thousand distinct CDR3 sequences, about 17% detected once. The chain links TRBV20-1 to TRBJ2-1, with D perhaps matching TRBD2 (6 bases). The TCR originated in a female donor with Graves disease. The sample consisted of peripheral blood mononuclear cells (PBMCs), taken at new diagnosis, from a patient treated with antithyroid drugs. The CDR3 region is CSARDGGGTYNEQFF. Written as DNA, the CDR3 is TGCAGTGCTAGAGATGGTGGAGGGACCTACAATGAGCAGTTCTTC.